What follows describes a single TCR beta chain. Its antigen is not known. The CDR3 has 15 residues. The V gene's germline CDR1 is MNHEY and CDR2 SVGAGI. The junction had 10 bases not matched to a gene; V was cut back by 6 bases and J by 8 bases. Reverse transcribing all isolated RNA meant expressed TCRB transcripts were sequenced. Repertoires were generated with immunoSEQ multiplex PCR, while TCRdb's copy carries only in-frame clones and drops some. The repertoire includes around 250,000 clones, 27% of them detected once, and approximately 4% sits in the top ten. The data stem from a study of beta chain features in type 1 diabetes. Study-wide background: Cell yields, age and gender were similar between patients and healthy donors.

Donors underwent one heparinised blood draw, about 120 mL on average. Each sorted fraction was over 98% pure. Broader study findings: Sampled from patients, naive, central memory and Treg TCRB repertoires appeared more similar than those sampled from healthy donors.

The origin of this receptor is a young man in good health. Sequenced: central memory CD4+ T cells from blood. The chain joins TRBV6-5 to TRBJ2-2; 9 nucleotides align to TRBD2. The CDR3 is CASSRTVAGAGELFF. CDR3 nucleotides: TGTGCCAGCAGCCGGACCGTAGCGGGGGCTGGGGAGCTGTTTTTT.